Shown below are 8 T cell receptor beta chains from a single sample sequenced in a study of PD-1 blockade in classical Hodgkin lymphoma. The assay was immunoSEQ multiplex PCR, and TCRdb's table has in-frame clones only and misses some. The sample consists of some 100,000 clones, roughly 92% of them appearing once. After autologous stem cell transplantation all patients relapsed, and prior brentuximab vedotin exposure differed between cohorts. The material sequenced was peripheral blood mononuclear cells (PBMCs), taken at baseline. These receptors all come from a human donor with classical Hodgkin lymphoma.

This clone has only one observation. V usage is TRBV14 and J usage is TRBJ1-2; possibly TRBD1 for D (5 bases). V was cut by 1 base and J by 8 bases, with 11 bases left in between. Germline CDR1 is SGHDN and CDR2 is FVKESK. The CDR3 totals 13 residues. The CDR3 nucleotides are TGTGCCAGCAGCCAAGTCCCAGGGTTCGGCTACACCTTC. Amino acid sequence: CASSQVPGFGYTF.

This clone was observed once. The chain carries TRBV10-3 and TRBJ2-7, with D perhaps matching TRBD2 (6 bases). The V gene lost 2 bases and the J gene lost 13 bases, with 21 bases spanning the gap. The CDR3 is made up of 14 amino acids. Germline V lookup: CDR1 ENHRY, CDR2 SYGVKD. This chain's CDR3 is CAISEETSFLRTYF. CDR3 bases: TGTGCCATCAGTGAGGAAACTAGCTTTTTGAGAACCTACTTC.

The rearrangement joins TRBV28 to TRBJ1-2; D not certain. Looked up from germline, CDR1 is MDHEN and CDR2 is SYDVKM. The CDR3 contains 15 residues. Trimming removed 8 bases from V and 7 bases from J, with 23 bases in between. CDR3 in DNA: TGTGCCAGCCTTACCGTTGGAAGAGGTCCGGCTGGCTACACCTTC. Encoded protein: CASLTVGRGPAGYTF.

The chain has TRBV11-1 and TRBJ2-7; 10 nucleotides match TRBD2. This CDR3 is 14 amino acids long. J gave up 2 bases and V 2 bases, and 0 bases lay outside the gene matches. CDR1 is SGHAT and CDR2 is FQDESV in the germline V gene (reference sequence). The CDR3 reads CASSLTSGTYEQYF. DNA for the CDR3: TGTGCCAGCAGCTTAACTAGCGGGACCTACGAGCAGTACTTC.

The V call is TRBV7-2, the J call TRBJ2-5; D may match TRBD1 or TRBD2 (6 bases each). There are 14 residues in the CDR3. V lost 3 bases and J lost 6, with 14 bases in between. The germline gives CDR1 SGHTA, CDR2 FQGNSA. The DNA of the CDR3 is TGTGCCAGCAGCTTGGACCAAGGGGGGAAGACCCAGTACTTC. This codes for CASSLDQGGKTQYF.

V is TRBV5-1 and J is TRBJ2-5; TRBD1 matches 9 bases. V was pared by 4 bases and J by 5 bases, with 15 bases of the junction left unmatched. This CDR3 has 17 residues. CDR1 is SGHRS and CDR2 is YFSETQ in the germline V gene. The CDR3 DNA reads as TGCGCCAGCAGCGCCGGACAGGGGACCGGGATCCGGGAGACCCAGTACTTC. Translation: CASSAGQGTGIRETQYF.

The chain is built from TRBV28 and TRBJ1-1, with D unresolved. Germline V gives CDR1 MDHEN, CDR2 SYDVKM. This CDR3 region has 14 residues. V gave up 4 bases and J gave up 5 bases, with 14 bases separating them. CDR3 sequence (DNA): TGTGCCAGCAGTTCTGTGGGTAGTAGAACTGAAGCTTTCTTT. This translates into CASSSVGSRTEAFF.

This sequence joins TRBV6-5 and TRBJ2-2; weak D call: TRBD1 (6 bases). The CDR3 loop spans 16 amino acids. Germline V CDR1 and CDR2: MNHEY, SVGAGI. The germline V and J ends were trimmed by 2 bases and 7 bases, with 17 bases remaining between them. The CDR3 protein is CASSYPQGLVGGELFF. CDR3 nucleotides: TGTGCCAGCAGTTACCCTCAGGGGCTCGTTGGCGGGGAGCTGTTTTTT.